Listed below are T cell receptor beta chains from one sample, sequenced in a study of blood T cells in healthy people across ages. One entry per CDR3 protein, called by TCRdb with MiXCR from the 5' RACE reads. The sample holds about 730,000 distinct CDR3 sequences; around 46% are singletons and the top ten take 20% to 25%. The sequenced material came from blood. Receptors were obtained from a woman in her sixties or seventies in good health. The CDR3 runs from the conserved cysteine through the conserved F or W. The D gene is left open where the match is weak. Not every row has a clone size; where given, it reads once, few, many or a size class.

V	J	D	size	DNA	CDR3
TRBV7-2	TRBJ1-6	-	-	TGTGCCAGCAGCTTTCACAGCTATAATTCACCCCTCCACTTT	CASSFHSYNSPLHF
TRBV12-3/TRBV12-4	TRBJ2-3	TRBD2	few	TGTGCCTCACAGCGGGGGGAGACAGATACGCAGTATTTT	CASQRGETDTQYF
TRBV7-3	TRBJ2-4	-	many	TGTGCCAGCAGGCAACCAGGGGCCCCGGACATAGCCAAAAACATTCAGTACTTC	CASRQPGAPDIAKNIQYF
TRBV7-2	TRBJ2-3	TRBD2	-	TGTGCCAGCAGCTTATATATGGCGGGAGGAGGAATCACAGATACGCAGTATTTT	CASSLYMAGGGITDTQYF
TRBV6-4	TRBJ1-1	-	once	TGTGCCAGCAGTGACACCTACCCGAGAGACACTGAAGCTTTCTTT	CASSDTYPRDTEAFF
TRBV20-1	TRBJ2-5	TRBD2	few	TGCAGTGCTAGAGGGCCCCCAGGGACTAGCGGGGCCTTCCAAGAGACCCAGTACTTC	CSARGPPGTSGAFQETQYF
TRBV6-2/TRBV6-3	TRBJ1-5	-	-	TGTGCCAGCACCTACGGGGGGAGAGGTCAGCCTCAGCATTTT	CASTYGGRGQPQHF
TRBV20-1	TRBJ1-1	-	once	TGCAGTGCGGGGGACCGCCGAACTGAAGCTTTCTTT	CSAGDRRTEAFF
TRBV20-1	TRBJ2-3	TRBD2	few	TGCAGTGCTAATAAGGGGACTAGCGGGAGGGCGGATACGCAGTATTTT	CSANKGTSGRADTQYF
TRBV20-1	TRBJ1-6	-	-	TGCAGGGCTAGTGGACTCGGCTCACCCCTCCACTTT	CRASGLGSPLHF
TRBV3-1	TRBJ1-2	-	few	TGTGCCAGCAGACCCGGAGGATCCTATGGCTACACCTTC	CASRPGGSYGYTF
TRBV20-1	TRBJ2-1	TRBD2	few	TGCAGTGCTTCCGTAGCGGGCGGCTCCTACAATGAGCAGTTCTTC	CSASVAGGSYNEQFF
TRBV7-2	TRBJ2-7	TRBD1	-	TGTGCCAGCAGCTTAGTCGGGACAGAGGTCTACGAGCAGTACTTC	CASSLVGTEVYEQYF
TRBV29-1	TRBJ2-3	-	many	TGCAGCGTTGGGGGAACAGCCTCGTTCACAGATACGCAGTATTTT	CSVGGTASFTDTQYF
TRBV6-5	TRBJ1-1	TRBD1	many	TGTGCCAGCAGTTTGACAGGGGGGAACACTGAAGCTTTCTTT	CASSLTGGNTEAFF
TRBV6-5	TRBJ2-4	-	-	TGTGCCAGCAGTTACCAAGGGCCGAGGGGAAACATTCAGTACTTC	CASSYQGPRGNIQYF
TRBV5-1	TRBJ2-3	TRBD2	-	TGCGCCAGCAGCACGGGACTAGCGGGAGGGCGGCGGGAAGATACGCAGTATTTT	CASSTGLAGGRREDTQYF
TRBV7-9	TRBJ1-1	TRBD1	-	TGTGCCAGCAGACGCGACAGGGGTGAAGCTTTCTTT	CASRRDRGEAFF
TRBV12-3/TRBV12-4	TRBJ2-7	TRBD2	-	TGTGCCAGCAGTTTAGGACTAGCCGAATGTGAGCAGTACTTC	CASSLGLAECEQYF
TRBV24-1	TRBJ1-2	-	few	TGTGCCACCAGTGACTTTCGCCCAAAGTCCGAGGAGGGCTATGGCTACACCTTC	CATSDFRPKSEEGYGYTF
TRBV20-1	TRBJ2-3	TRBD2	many	TGCAGTGCCCGCCCCTATCTAGCGGGAGACACAGATACGCAGTATTTT	CSARPYLAGDTDTQYF
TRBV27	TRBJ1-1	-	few	TGTGCCAGCAGTTTAACGACCGGGGGCACTGAAGCTTTCTTT	CASSLTTGGTEAFF
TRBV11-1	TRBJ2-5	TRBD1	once	TGTGCCAGCAGCATCGACAGGGTAGAGACCCAGTACTTC	CASSIDRVETQYF
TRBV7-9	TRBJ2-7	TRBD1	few	TGTGCCAGCAGCTTAGCCGGGACAGGGCCCTACGAGCAGTACTTC	CASSLAGTGPYEQYF
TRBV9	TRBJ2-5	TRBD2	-	TGTGCCTGCAGCGTAACGTCTAGCGGGAGGGAGACCCAGTACTTC	CACSVTSSGRETQYF
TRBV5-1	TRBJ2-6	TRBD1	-	TGCGCCAGCAGCAGACCGGGACAGAGCTCTGGGACCAACGTCCTGACTTTC	CASSRPGQSSGTNVLTF
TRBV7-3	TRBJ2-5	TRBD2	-	TGTGCCAGCAGTTTAACCGGGACTAACTTACAAGAGACCCAGTACTTC	CASSLTGTNLQETQYF
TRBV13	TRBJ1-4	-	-	TGTGCCAGCAGGTCCCGGGACCAGAGGGAAAAACTGTTTTTT	CASRSRDQREKLFF
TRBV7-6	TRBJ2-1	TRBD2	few	TGTGCCAGCAGCTTCGGACTAGCCTCTGGCCATGAGCAGTTCTTC	CASSFGLASGHEQFF
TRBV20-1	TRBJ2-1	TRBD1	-	TGCAGTGCTAGGAGGGGACAGGGGGCCGGACATGAGCAGTTCTTC	CSARRGQGAGHEQFF
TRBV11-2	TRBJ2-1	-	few	TGTGCCAGCAGCTCGCGGGACTCGAACTACAATGAGCAGTTCTTC	CASSSRDSNYNEQFF
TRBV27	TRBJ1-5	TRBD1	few	TGTGCCAGCAGTTTGGGCAGGGGGGGCGGTCAGCCCCAGCATTTT	CASSLGRGGGQPQHF
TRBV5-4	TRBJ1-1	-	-	TGTGCCAGCAGTCCGTCGGGGGCACAGGCGGTTGAAGCTTTCTTT	CASSPSGAQAVEAFF
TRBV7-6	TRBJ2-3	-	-	TGTGCCAGCAGCTTAGGAAGTCAGTCCGGGGGAACGCAGTATTTT	CASSLGSQSGGTQYF
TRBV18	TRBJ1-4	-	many	TGTGCCAGCTCACCACTGAGCCAATCTGAAAAACTGTTTTTT	CASSPLSQSEKLFF
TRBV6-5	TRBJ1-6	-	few	TGTGCCAGCACGAGACAGGATAATTCACCCCTCCACTTT	CASTRQDNSPLHF
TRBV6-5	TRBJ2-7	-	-	TGTGCCAGCAGTTACGGGGCAGGGACAATCCCCTACGAGCAGTACTTC	CASSYGAGTIPYEQYF
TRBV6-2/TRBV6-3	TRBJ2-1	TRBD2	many	TGTGCCAGCAGTTACCCCTGGCTAGCGGGAGAATCCAATGAGCAGTTCTTC	CASSYPWLAGESNEQFF
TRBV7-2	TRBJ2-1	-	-	TGTGCCAGCAGCTTAGATGGTACTAACACGAATGAGCAGTTCTTC	CASSLDGTNTNEQFF
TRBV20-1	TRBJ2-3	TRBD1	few	TGCACCGCTAGGGGGGACAGGGGAGCCACAGATACGCAGTATTTT	CTARGDRGATDTQYF
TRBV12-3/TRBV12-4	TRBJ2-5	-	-	TGTGCCAGCAGTTCCAAGTGGGCGGACCTAGGTGGAGAGACCCAGTACTTC	CASSSKWADLGGETQYF
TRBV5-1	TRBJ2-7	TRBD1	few	TGCGCCAGCAGCCAAAGACAGGGGGCCTACGAGCAGTACTTC	CASSQRQGAYEQYF
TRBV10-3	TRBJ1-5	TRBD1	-	TGTACCATCAGGGGACAGGGCGAGGGCAATCAGCCCCAGCATTTT	CTIRGQGEGNQPQHF